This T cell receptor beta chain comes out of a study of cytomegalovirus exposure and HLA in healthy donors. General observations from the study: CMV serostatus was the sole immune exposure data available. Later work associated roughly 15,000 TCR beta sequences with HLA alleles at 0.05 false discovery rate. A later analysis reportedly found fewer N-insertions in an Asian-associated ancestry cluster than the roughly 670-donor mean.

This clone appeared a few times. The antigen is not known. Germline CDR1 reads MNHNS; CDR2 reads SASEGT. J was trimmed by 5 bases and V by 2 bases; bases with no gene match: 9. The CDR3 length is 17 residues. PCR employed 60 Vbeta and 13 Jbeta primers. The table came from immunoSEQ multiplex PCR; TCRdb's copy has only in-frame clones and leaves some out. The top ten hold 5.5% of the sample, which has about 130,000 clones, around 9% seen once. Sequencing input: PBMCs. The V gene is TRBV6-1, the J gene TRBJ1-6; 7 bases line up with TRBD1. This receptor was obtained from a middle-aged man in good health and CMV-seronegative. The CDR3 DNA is TGTGCCAGCAGTGAAAGAGGTGAGGGGGCGAATAATTCACCCCTCCACTTT. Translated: CASSERGEGANNSPLHF.